The source of this TCR beta chain is a study of PD-L1 blockade in urothelial cancer. Looking at the study overall: Atezolizumab at 1,200 mg intravenously every 3 weeks was started by patients around 2014. Analysis of blood occurred 3 weeks (second dose) and 6 weeks after treatment start.

Losses at the gene ends were 6 bases for V and 7 bases for J; bases not matched to a gene: 13. Germline V gene sequence: CDR1 SGHAT, CDR2 FQNNGV. This CDR3 has 15 amino acids. Using immunoSEQ multiplex PCR, the repertoire was profiled, and TCRdb retains in-frame clones only, with some absent. This table holds about 47,000 clones, 75% to 90% found once. As for time point: pretreatment peripheral blood. This specimen consisted of PBMCs, obtained around atezolizumab (anti-PD-L1) treatment. This TCR derives from a man aged 45-65 years with urothelial cancer. The rearrangement joins TRBV11-2 to TRBJ1-2, with TRBD1 matching 8 bases. CDR3 residues: CASSKPGQGTGGYTF. Here the CDR3 DNA reads TGTGCCAGCAGTAAGCCAGGACAGGGAACGGGTGGCTACACCTTC.